This TCR beta chain was obtained from a study of post-analysis software for immune sequencing data. The overall study: The disease courses covered relapsing-remitting, secondary progressive and progressive-relapsing multiple sclerosis.

The V gene's germline CDR1 is MGHRA and CDR2 YSYEKL. Trimming left V 3 bases short and J 9 bases short, with 15 bases between. CDR3 size: 14 residues. Regarding this clonotype: Its antigen is unknown.

Findings and limits, study-wide: Normalized Chao1 diversity was significantly lower in multiple sclerosis patients than in controls. Roughly 5 TRBV segments, TRBV5-6, TRBV5-1 and TRBV20-1 among them, were found more frequent in patients than controls. F-measure co-clustering was strong for batch-matched samples.

Sequencing libraries made from TCR beta cDNA carried unique molecular identifiers. The T cell input of roughly 0.95 to 10 million gave roughly 500,000 cDNA molecules. TCRdb reprocessed the PCR reads with MiXCR, giving one entry per CDR3 protein. The table records around 260,000 distinct CDR3 sequences, about 40% of them present only once. The chain uses TRBV4-1 and TRBJ2-1; no firm D call. This sequence originates from a girl aged 10 to 17 with multiple sclerosis. Sequenced input: blood. DNA of the CDR3: TGCGCCAGCAGCCACGATCCAAAGTCCGGTGAGCAGTTCTTC. Its protein is CASSHDPKSGEQFF.